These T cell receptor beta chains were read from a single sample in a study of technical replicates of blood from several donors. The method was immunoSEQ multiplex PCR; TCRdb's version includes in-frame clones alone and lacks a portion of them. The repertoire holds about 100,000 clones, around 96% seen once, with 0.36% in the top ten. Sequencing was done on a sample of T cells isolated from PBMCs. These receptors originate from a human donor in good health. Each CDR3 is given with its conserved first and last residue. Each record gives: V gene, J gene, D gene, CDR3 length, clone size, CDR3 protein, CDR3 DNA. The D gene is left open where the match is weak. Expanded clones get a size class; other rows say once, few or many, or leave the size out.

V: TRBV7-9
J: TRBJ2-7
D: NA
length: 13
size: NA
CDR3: CASSRQSSYEQYF
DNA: TGTGCCAGCAGCCGACAGAGCTCCTACGAGCAGTACTTC

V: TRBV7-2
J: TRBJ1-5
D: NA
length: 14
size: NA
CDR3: CASSLVAGDQPQHF
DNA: TGTGCCAGCAGCTTAGTGGCAGGGGATCAGCCCCAGCATTTT

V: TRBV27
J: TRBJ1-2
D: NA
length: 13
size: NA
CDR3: CASSDRMSYGYTF
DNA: TGTGCCAGCAGCGACAGGATGTCCTATGGCTACACCTTC

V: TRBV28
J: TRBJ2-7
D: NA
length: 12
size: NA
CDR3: CASSPWGDEQYF
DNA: TGTGCCAGCAGTCCGTGGGGGGACGAGCAGTACTTC

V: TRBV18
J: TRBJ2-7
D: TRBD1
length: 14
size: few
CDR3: CASSLRQGSYEQYF
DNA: TGTGCCAGCTCACTTAGACAGGGCTCCTACGAGCAGTACTTC

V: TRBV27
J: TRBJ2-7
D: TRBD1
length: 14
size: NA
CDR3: CASSRTGGSYEQYF
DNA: TGTGCCAGCAGCAGGACAGGGGGCTCCTACGAGCAGTACTTC

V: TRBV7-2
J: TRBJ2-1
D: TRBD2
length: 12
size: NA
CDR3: CASSGLAGSRFF
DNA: TGTGCCAGCAGCGGACTAGCGGGATCGCGGTTCTTC

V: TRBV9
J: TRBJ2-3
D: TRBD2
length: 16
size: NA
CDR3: CASSVASGRRTDTQYF
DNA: TGTGCCAGCAGCGTAGCTAGCGGGAGGAGAACAGATACGCAGTATTTT

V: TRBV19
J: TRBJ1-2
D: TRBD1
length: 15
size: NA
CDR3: CASSMKQGDNYGYTF
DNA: TGTGCCAGTAGTATGAAGCAGGGGGATAACTATGGCTACACCTTC

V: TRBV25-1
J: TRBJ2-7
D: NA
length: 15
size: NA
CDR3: CASSEPRRGSYEQYF
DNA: TGTGCCAGCAGTGAGCCACGGCGAGGGTCCTACGAGCAGTACTTC

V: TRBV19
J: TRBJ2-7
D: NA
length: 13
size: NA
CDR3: CASSVTASYEQYF
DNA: TGTGCCAGTAGTGTTACAGCTTCCTACGAGCAGTACTTC

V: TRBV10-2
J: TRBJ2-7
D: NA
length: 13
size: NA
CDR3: CASSGGQYYEQYF
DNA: TGCGCCAGCAGTGGGGGGCAGTACTACGAGCAGTACTTC

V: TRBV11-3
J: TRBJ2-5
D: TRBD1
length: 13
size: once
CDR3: CASSLDRGETQYF
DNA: TGTGCCAGCAGTTTGGACAGGGGTGAGACCCAGTACTTC

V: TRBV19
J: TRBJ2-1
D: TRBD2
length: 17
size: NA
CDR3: CASSGLAVRSSYNEQFF
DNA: TGTGCCAGTAGTGGACTAGCGGTCAGGAGCTCCTACAATGAGCAGTTCTTC

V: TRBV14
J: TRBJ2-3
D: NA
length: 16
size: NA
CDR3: CASSTPVVLGTDTQYF
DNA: TGTGCCAGCAGCACACCCGTGGTTCTGGGCACAGATACGCAGTATTTT

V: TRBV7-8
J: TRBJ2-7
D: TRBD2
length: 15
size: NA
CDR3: CASSSATSGTYEQYF
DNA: TGTGCCAGCAGCAGTGCAACTAGCGGTACCTACGAGCAGTACTTC

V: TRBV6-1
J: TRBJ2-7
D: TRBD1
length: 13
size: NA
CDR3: CASTGQGFHEQYF
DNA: TGTGCCAGCACGGGACAGGGCTTCCACGAGCAGTACTTC

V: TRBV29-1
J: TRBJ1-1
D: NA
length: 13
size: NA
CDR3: CSAARQTNTEAFF
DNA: TGCAGCGCAGCAAGACAGACCAACACTGAAGCTTTCTTT

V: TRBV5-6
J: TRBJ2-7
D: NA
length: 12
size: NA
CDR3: CASSFGIVEQYF
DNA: TGTGCCAGCAGCTTCGGTATCGTCGAGCAGTACTTC

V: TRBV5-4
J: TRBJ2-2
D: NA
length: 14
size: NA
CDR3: CASSYLQGAGELFF
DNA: TGTGCCAGCAGTTACCTACAGGGAGCCGGGGAGCTGTTTTTT

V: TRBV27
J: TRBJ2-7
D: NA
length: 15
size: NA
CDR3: CASSLGSAGLYEQYF
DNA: TGTGCCAGCAGTTTGGGCTCAGCGGGCCTATACGAGCAGTACTTC

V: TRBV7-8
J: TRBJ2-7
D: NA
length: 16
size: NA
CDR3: CASSLGQRLASYEQYF
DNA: TGTGCCAGCAGCTTGGGCCAGCGGCTCGCCTCCTACGAGCAGTACTTC

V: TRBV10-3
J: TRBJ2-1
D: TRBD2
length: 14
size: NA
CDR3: CAITGGEGGNEQFF
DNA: TGTGCCATCACCGGCGGGGAGGGAGGGAATGAGCAGTTCTTC

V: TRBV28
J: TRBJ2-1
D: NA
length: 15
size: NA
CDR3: CASSNTGTSYNEQFF
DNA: TGTGCCAGCTCGAATACAGGAACCTCCTACAATGAGCAGTTCTTC

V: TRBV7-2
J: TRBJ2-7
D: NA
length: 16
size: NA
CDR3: CASSLRQGGGWYEQYF
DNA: TGTGCCAGCAGCTTGCGCCAAGGCGGAGGGTGGTACGAGCAGTACTTC

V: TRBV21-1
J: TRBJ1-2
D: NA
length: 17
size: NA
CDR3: CASSRLNRDRGCYGYTF
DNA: TGTGCCAGCAGCAGACTAAACCGGGACAGGGGATGCTATGGCTACACCTTC

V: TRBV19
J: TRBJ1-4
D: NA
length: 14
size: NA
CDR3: CASTRVEINEKLFF
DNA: TGTGCCAGTACCAGGGTGGAAATTAATGAAAAACTGTTTTTT

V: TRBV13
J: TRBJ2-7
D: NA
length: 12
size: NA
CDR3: CASSLGGYEQYF
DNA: TGTGCCAGCAGCTTAGGCGGCTACGAGCAGTACTTC

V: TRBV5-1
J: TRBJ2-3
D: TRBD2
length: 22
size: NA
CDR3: CASSFTSSFDYSGGGAPDTQYF
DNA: TGCGCCAGCAGCTTCACCAGCAGCTTCGATTATAGCGGGGGGGGTGCCCCAGATACGCAGTATTTT

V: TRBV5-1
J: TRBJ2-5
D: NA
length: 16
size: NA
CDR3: CASSLGLQGYQETQYF
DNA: TGCGCCAGCAGCTTGGGACTACAGGGATACCAAGAGACCCAGTACTTC

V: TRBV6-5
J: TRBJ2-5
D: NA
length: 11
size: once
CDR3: CASSLQETQYF
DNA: TGTGCCAGCAGCCTACAAGAGACCCAGTACTTC

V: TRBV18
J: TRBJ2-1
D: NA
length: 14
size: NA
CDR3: CASSTTAQDNEQFF
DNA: TGTGCCAGCTCAACGACAGCTCAGGACAATGAGCAGTTCTTC

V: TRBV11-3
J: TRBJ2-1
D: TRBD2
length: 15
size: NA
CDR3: CASSFASGKYNEQFF
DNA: TGTGCCAGCAGCTTTGCTAGCGGCAAATACAATGAGCAGTTCTTC

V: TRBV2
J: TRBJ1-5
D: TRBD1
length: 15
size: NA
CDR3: CASSDLDRVDQPQHF
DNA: TGTGCCAGCAGCGACCTCGACAGGGTGGATCAGCCCCAGCATTTT

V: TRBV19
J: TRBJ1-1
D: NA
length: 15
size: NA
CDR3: CASSIVATGLTEAFF
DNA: TGTGCCAGTAGTATAGTAGCGACAGGCCTAACTGAAGCTTTCTTT

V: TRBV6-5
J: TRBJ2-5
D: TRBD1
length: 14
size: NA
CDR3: CASSRDRGRETQYF
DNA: TGTGCCAGCAGCAGGGACAGGGGGCGGGAGACCCAGTACTTC

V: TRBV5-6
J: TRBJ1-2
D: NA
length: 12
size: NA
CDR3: CASMRYRDGYTF
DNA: TGTGCCAGCATGAGATACAGGGACGGCTACACCTTC

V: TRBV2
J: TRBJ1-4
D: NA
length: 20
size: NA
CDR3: CASREPGWDTTFTTNEKLFF
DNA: TGTGCCAGCAGGGAACCCGGATGGGACACCACGTTTACAACTAATGAAAAACTGTTTTTT

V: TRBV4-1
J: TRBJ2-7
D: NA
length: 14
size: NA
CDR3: CASSQGPRDYEQYF
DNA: TGCGCCAGCAGCCAAGGCCCTCGGGACTACGAGCAGTACTTC

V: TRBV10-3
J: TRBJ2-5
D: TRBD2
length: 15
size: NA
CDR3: CATWTSGSRQETQYF
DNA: TGTGCCACCTGGACTAGCGGGAGCCGTCAAGAGACCCAGTACTTC

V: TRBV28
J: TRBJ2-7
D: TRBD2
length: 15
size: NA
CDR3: CASSLEREGWYEQYF
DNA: TGTGCCAGCAGTCTCGAGCGGGAGGGGTGGTACGAGCAGTACTTC

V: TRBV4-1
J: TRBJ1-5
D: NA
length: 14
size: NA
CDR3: CASSQEGGSQPQHF
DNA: TGCGCCAGCAGCCAAGAGGGGGGGTCTCAGCCCCAGCATTTT

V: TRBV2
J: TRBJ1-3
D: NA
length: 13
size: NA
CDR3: CASSAFSGNTIYF
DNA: TGTGCCAGCAGTGCTTTTTCGGGAAACACCATATATTTT

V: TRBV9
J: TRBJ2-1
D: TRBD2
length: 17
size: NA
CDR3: CASSVLAGEVPGDEQFF
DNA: TGTGCCAGCAGCGTACTAGCGGGAGAGGTCCCCGGGGATGAGCAGTTCTTC

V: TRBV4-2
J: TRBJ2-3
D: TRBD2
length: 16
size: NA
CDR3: CASSQAAAGETDTQYF
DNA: TGTGCCAGCAGCCAAGCGGCAGCGGGAGAAACAGATACGCAGTATTTT

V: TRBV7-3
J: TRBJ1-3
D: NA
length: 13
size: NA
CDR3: CASSLTRGDTIYF
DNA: TGTGCCAGCAGCCTGACCAGGGGAGACACCATATATTTT

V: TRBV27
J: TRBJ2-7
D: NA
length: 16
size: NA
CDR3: CASSTVSDRFYYEQYF
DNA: TGTGCCAGCAGTACGGTGAGCGACAGATTCTACTACGAGCAGTACTTC

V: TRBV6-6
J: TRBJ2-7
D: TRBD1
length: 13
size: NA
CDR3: CASSPTGYHEQYF
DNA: TGTGCCAGCAGCCCGACAGGGTACCACGAGCAGTACTTC

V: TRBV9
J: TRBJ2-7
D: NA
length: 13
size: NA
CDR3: CASSVALQTEQYF
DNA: TGTGCCAGCAGCGTAGCTCTACAGACCGAGCAGTACTTC

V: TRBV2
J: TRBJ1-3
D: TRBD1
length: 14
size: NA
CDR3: CASSEWGQGTAIYF
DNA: TGTGCCAGCAGTGAATGGGGACAGGGGACTGCCATATATTTT